Shown below are 24 T cell receptor beta chains from a single sample sequenced in a study of T cell responses to AZD1222 COVID-19 vaccine. The repertoire was sequenced with immunoSEQ multiplex PCR; TCRdb's copy has only in-frame clones and lacks some. The sample includes approximately 150,000 clones, around 90% of them seen just once. The input for sequencing was peripheral blood, taken 28 days after the second AZD1222 dose. All receptors derive from an adult who received the AZD1222 COVID-19 vaccine.

In regard to this clone: Other DNA sequences in the same sample also yield this CDR3. This chain links TRBV2 with TRBJ1-2, with D unresolved. The CDR3 runs to 12 residues. Germline values: CDR1 SNHLY, CDR2 FYNNEI. V was shortened by 3 bases and J by 8 bases, with 10 bases between the two germline ends. CDR3 DNA: TGTGCCAGCAGTGACAGAGTGGGAGGCTACACCTTC. Protein: CASSDRVGGYTF.

The chain employs TRBV5-4 and TRBJ1-1, with D perhaps TRBD1 (5 bases). The V gene's germline CDR1 is SGHNT and CDR2 YYREEE (reference sequence). The CDR3 sequence is 11 residues long. With 4 bases removed from V and 14 bases from J, the gap between germline ends came to 15 bases. This chain's CDR3 is CASSATSRVFF. The CDR3, as DNA: TGTGCCAGCAGCGCGACTTCCAGGGTCTTCTTT.

The CDR3 loop reads CASSSQGGGTEAFF. In DNA form, the CDR3 reads TGCGCCAGCAGCTCGCAAGGGGGAGGCACTGAAGCTTTCTTT. The J gene is TRBJ1-1, the V gene TRBV5-1; a weak D match, TRBD1 (6 bases). This CDR3 spans 14 amino acids. Germline V gene sequence: CDR1 SGHRS, CDR2 YFSETQ. V lost 3 bases, J lost 4 bases, and 13 bases lay in between.

The chain uses TRBV2 and TRBJ1-6; 7 nucleotides agree with TRBD1. The germline gives CDR1 SNHLY, CDR2 FYNNEI. Trimming cost V 7 bases and J 0 bases; bases outside gene matches: 12. This CDR3 has 18 residues. The CDR3 sequence: CASTPRGDSRSYNSPLHF. CDR3 DNA sequence: TGTGCCAGCACACCCAGGGGGGACTCCCGCTCCTATAATTCACCCCTCCACTTT.

This chain joins TRBV6-5 and TRBJ1-2; tentative D call: TRBD1 (6 bases). V lost 2 bases, J lost 2 bases, and 9 bases lay in between. Germline V lookup: CDR1 MNHEY, CDR2 SVGAGI. The length of the CDR3 is 14 residues. CDR3 sequence reads: CASSYNTGNYGYTF. In DNA, the CDR3 is TGTGCCAGCAGTTACAATACAGGGAACTATGGCTACACCTTC.

The gene calls are TRBV9 and TRBJ1-2; D unclear. CDR1 is SGDLS and CDR2 is YYNGEE in the germline V gene. Trimming stripped 4 bases from V and 7 bases from J, with 14 bases between. The CDR3 sequence is 13 residues long. The CDR3 reads CASSTRGLGGYTF. CDR3 DNA sequence: TGTGCCAGCAGCACCCGAGGGCTTGGTGGCTACACCTTC.

This clone came up once. The chain links TRBV10-2 to TRBJ1-2, with D uncertain. CDR1 and CDR2 (germline): WSHSY, SAAADI. Deletions cut 6 bases from V and 6 bases from J, with 14 bases between. The CDR3 extends over 13 amino acids. CDR3 residues: CASSPRTLNGYTF. CDR3 sequence (DNA): TGCGCCAGCAGCCCCCGGACTCTGAATGGCTACACCTTC.

The rearrangement joins TRBV6-5 to TRBJ1-3; D gene unclear. Trimming took 6 bases from V and 8 from J, leaving 17 bases between them. CDR1 MNHEY and CDR2 SVGAGI come from the germline V gene. This CDR3 region has 14 residues. CDR3 region: CASRLGLGADTIYF. The CDR3 DNA is TGTGCCAGCAGACTCGGGCTTGGTGCTGACACCATATATTTT.

The chain employs TRBV4-1 and TRBJ2-5; either TRBD1 or TRBD2 may supply D (5 bases each). Germline V gene lookup returns CDR1 MGHRA and CDR2 YSYEKL. CDR3 length: 16 amino acids. Trimming removed 5 bases at V and 3 bases at J, with 19 bases between. The CDR3: CASSSGPVRGEETQYF. The CDR3 DNA reads as TGCGCCAGCAGCTCGGGACCTGTAAGGGGCGAAGAGACCCAGTACTTC.

CDR3 loop: CASSLVAGGLGNIQYF. CDR3 coding DNA: TGTGCCAGCAGCTTAGTTGCGGGGGGGCTGGGAAACATTCAGTACTTC. The genes are TRBV11-2 and TRBJ2-4; 9 bases map to TRBD2. This CDR3 region has 16 residues. Looked up from germline, CDR1 is SGHAT and CDR2 is FQNNGV. Unmatched junction bases numbered 7, after V lost 1 base and J lost 6 bases.

J is TRBJ1-5 and V is TRBV7-9, with D maybe TRBD1 (5 bases). The CDR3 loop spans 15 amino acids. Deletions cut 1 base from V and 5 bases from J, with 12 bases between. CDR1 is SEHNR and CDR2 is FQNEAQ in the germline V gene (reference sequence). The DNA for the CDR3 is TGTGCCAGCAGCTTAGGGAGCGGCAGGGATCAGCCCCAGCATTTT. Translated: CASSLGSGRDQPQHF.

The rearrangement links TRBV9 to TRBJ2-2, with 16 bases matching TRBD2. This CDR3 has 17 residues. With 4 bases clipped from V and 6 bases from J, the junction kept 6 bases outside the gene matches. CDR1 SGDLS and CDR2 YYNGEE come from the germline V gene. CDR3 in amino acids: CASSPGTSGRASGELFF. The CDR3 DNA reads TGTGCCAGCAGCCCCGGGACTAGCGGGAGGGCCTCCGGGGAGCTGTTTTTT.

The chain uses TRBV19 and TRBJ1-4; perhaps TRBD1 as D (5 bases). The germline CDR1 and CDR2 sequences are LNHDA and SQIVND (reference sequence). CDR3 size: 14 residues. Between the trimmed V and J ends, which lost 4 bases and 3 bases, there was a span of 9 bases. The CDR3 nucleotides read TGTGCCAGTAGTACCGGGGCGTCTAATGAAAAACTGTTTTTT. It yields the protein CASSTGASNEKLFF.

The rearrangement uses TRBV12-5 and TRBJ2-5, with TRBD1 matching 11 bases. The germline CDR1 and CDR2 sequences are LGHNT and FRNRAP. The CDR3 loop spans 15 amino acids. V lost 6 bases and J lost 5; bases outside the gene matches: 8. The CDR3, as DNA: TGTGCTAGTGGCATGGGACAGGGGGAGTTTGAGACCCAGTACTTC. This codes for CASGMGQGEFETQYF.

This chain joins TRBV10-3 and TRBJ2-7; perhaps D is TRBD1 or TRBD2 (6 bases each). Germline lookup yields CDR1 ENHRY and CDR2 SYGVKD. CDR3 length: 14 amino acids. V was trimmed by 6 bases and J by 5 bases, leaving 17 bases between them. CDR3 coding DNA: TGTGCCATCAGGCCTCGAGGGGGGTCGGACGAGCAGTACTTC. This codes for CAIRPRGGSDEQYF.

This chain links TRBV6-5 with TRBJ1-1, with D possibly TRBD1 on 6 matching bases. The CDR3 contains 12 residues. Per germline, CDR1 MNHEY and CDR2 SVGAGI. Trimming cost V 8 bases and J 2 bases, with 9 bases left between them. The CDR3 DNA follows: TGTGCCAGCGACAGGTTCAACACTGAAGCTTTCTTT. This codes for CASDRFNTEAFF.

The rearrangement links TRBV4-1 to TRBJ1-6; D gene ambiguous. Looked up from germline, CDR1 is MGHRA and CDR2 is YSYEKL. The CDR3 consists of 12 residues. Trimming shortened V by 2 bases and J by 7 bases, and 3 bases separated the two germline ends. The chain's CDR3 is CASSQQNSPLHF. As DNA, the CDR3 is TGCGCCAGCAGCCAACAGAATTCACCCCTCCACTTT.

This chain connects TRBV5-1 to TRBJ2-1; D not certain. The CDR3 runs 13 residues. Per germline, CDR1 SGHRS and CDR2 YFSETQ. Trimming cost V 0 bases and J 7 bases, with 8 bases left between them. The CDR3 reads CASSLAPGNEQFF. In nucleotides, the CDR3 is TGCGCCAGCAGCTTGGCCCCCGGGAATGAGCAGTTCTTC. Drawing the rest from reference TRBV5-1 and TRBJ2-1, the complete variable domain is KAGVTQTPRYLIKTRGQQVTLSCSPISGHRSVSWYQQTPGQGLQFLFEYFSETQRNKGNFPGRFSGRQFSNSRSEMNVSTLELGDSALYLCASSLAPGNEQFFGPGTRLTVL.

As regards this clone: The sample carries other DNA sequences with the same CDR3. The chain carries TRBV19 and TRBJ1-6; no clear D. Germline V gene lookup returns CDR1 LNHDA and CDR2 SQIVND (reference sequence). Trimming removed 6 bases at V and 6 bases at J, with 6 bases between. CDR3 length: 12 amino acids. The CDR3 loop reads CASRIGNSPLHF. DNA of the CDR3: TGTGCCAGTAGGATCGGTAATTCACCCCTCCACTTT.

V is TRBV9 and J is TRBJ2-6, with D possibly matching TRBD1 (5 bases). Germline V lookup: CDR1 SGDLS, CDR2 YYNGEE. With 4 bases removed from V and 1 base from J, the gap between germline ends came to 9 bases. The CDR3 covers 15 residues. CDR3 sequence (DNA): TGTGCCAGCAGCCCTAGGGGTTCTGGGGCCAACGTCCTGACTTTC. This codes for CASSPRGSGANVLTF.

This chain joins TRBV5-1 and TRBJ1-3, with TRBD1 matching over 9 bases. This CDR3 region has 15 residues. Per the germline V gene, CDR1 is SGHRS and CDR2 is YFSETQ. The V and J ends lost 3 bases and 4 bases, in that order; junction bases with no gene match: 5. The CDR3 protein is CASSSGTGRGNTIYF. In DNA form, the CDR3 reads TGCGCCAGCAGCTCCGGGACAGGGCGCGGAAACACCATATATTTT. The full variable domain, completed using reference TRBV5-1 and TRBJ1-3, is KAGVTQTPRYLIKTRGQQVTLSCSPISGHRSVSWYQQTPGQGLQFLFEYFSETQRNKGNFPGRFSGRQFSNSRSEMNVSTLELGDSALYLCASSSGTGRGNTIYFGEGSWLTVV.

The chain employs TRBV7-6 and TRBJ2-7; the match to TRBD1 covers 8 bases. This CDR3 contains 15 residues. The junction had 10 bases not matched to a gene; V was cut back by 5 bases and J by 4 bases. Germline-derived CDR1 and CDR2 are SGHVS and FNYEAQ. The CDR3 loop reads CASSHPDRANYEQYF. The CDR3 bases are TGTGCCAGCAGCCACCCGGACAGGGCAAATTACGAGCAGTACTTC. The whole variable domain, filled in from reference TRBV7-6 and TRBJ2-7, reads GAGVSQSPRYKVTKRGQDVALRCDPISGHVSLYWYRQALGQGPEFLTYFNYEAQQDKSGLPNDRFSAERPEGSISTLTIQRTEQRDSAMYRCASSHPDRANYEQYFGPGTRLTVT.

The rearrangement joins TRBV19 to TRBJ1-2; no reliable D call. The CDR3 covers 14 residues. Between the trimmed V and J ends, which lost 1 base and 4 bases, there was a span of 10 bases. The germline CDR1 and CDR2 sequences are LNHDA and SQIVND (reference sequence). CDR3 residues: CASSIGNSGYGYTF. The CDR3 DNA sequence: TGTGCCAGTAGTATAGGGAACAGCGGCTATGGCTACACCTTC.

V usage is TRBV15 and J usage is TRBJ1-2, with a possible D match to TRBD1 (5 bases). This CDR3 spans 18 amino acids. Germline V gene lookup returns CDR1 LNHNV and CDR2 YYDKDF (reference sequence). V was cut by 1 base and J by 5 bases, with 23 bases left in between. This CDR3 reads CATSRGGNNVQGGYGYTF. The CDR3 DNA follows: TGTGCCACCAGCAGAGGTGGAAACAACGTCCAGGGTGGATATGGCTACACCTTC.